The present entry profiles one T cell receptor beta chain with its context. Its binding antigen is unknown. No base-level quality is on record; no much larger clone is a single base apart. TCRbeta CDR3 regions were amplified from genomic DNA using the immunoSEQ Assay, a bias-controlled multiplex PCR. The authors' pipeline ran thus. Nucleated cell counts per sample were estimated from amplification of reference gene primers within the assay. Sequence reads were collapsed and filtered to measure the absolute abundance of every unique TCRbeta CDR3 rearrangement. Productive Simpson clonality was computed per sample as the square root of Simpson's diversity index over productive rearrangements. The table was pulled from immuneACCESS by TCRdb, which kept in-frame rearrangements only. Such tables lose some clones; where checked, under half of the loss comes from unresolved V genes, and the rest has no known cause. Clone size and V and J calls were adopted from that table, with D and trimming inferred from the DNA. The sample contains some 67,000 clones, 90% of them found a single time. In total, the top ten clones hold under 6.5% of the sample.

The CDR3 holds 13 amino acids from the cysteine to the phenylalanine. The read is trimmed to its CDR3 DNA, 39 bases read in frame from base 1. According to the germline V gene, CDR1 reads SGHTA and CDR2 reads FQGNSA. At the junction V is shortened by 3 bases and J by 8 bases, with 11 bases in between. The collaborating institutions used their own protocols to collect whole blood in K2EDTA tubes. Collaborator samples were shipped for TCRbeta analysis as frozen whole blood, isolated PBMCs, or DNA extracted from either sample type. This sample is drawn from a study of blood T cell repertoires in COVID-19 (dated by TCRdb to 2020 to 2021). About the study as a whole: Samples from collaborators originated in the United States, Italy and Spain and spanned both the acute and convalescent phases of COVID-19. The prospective study material was composed of cDNA or gDNA derived from T cells, B-cell-depleted T cells, or PBMCs. The repertoires were released in a freely available public database intended as a resource for research on the immune response to SARS-CoV-2. Subjects who had been exposed to COVID-19, were actively infected with it, or had recovered from it provided the deeply sampled blood TCRbeta repertoires that made up the dataset. Where available, HLA class I and class II types were taken from metadata supplied by the sample provider and were not determined by assay-based typing. Sample metadata almost always included a de-identified subject ID, COVID-19 status, age in years and sex. Samples were obtained from the ongoing ImmuneRACE study (first 160 participants) and from over 1,000 subjects provided by 6 global collaborators.

The paper as a whole reports these results and caveats: Clinical and demographic metadata were provided uncurated, with the amount varying by source and participant.

This TCR derives from a woman under 30 with acute or convalescent COVID-19. The chain was built from TRBV7-2 and TRBJ2-1; the D region possibly corresponds to TRBD2 (5 bases align). The sequenced sample consisted of peripheral blood. CDR3 protein: CASSFRTGDEQFF. The sequence in DNA is TGTGCCAGCAGCTTTCGGACTGGGGATGAGCAGTTCTTC.